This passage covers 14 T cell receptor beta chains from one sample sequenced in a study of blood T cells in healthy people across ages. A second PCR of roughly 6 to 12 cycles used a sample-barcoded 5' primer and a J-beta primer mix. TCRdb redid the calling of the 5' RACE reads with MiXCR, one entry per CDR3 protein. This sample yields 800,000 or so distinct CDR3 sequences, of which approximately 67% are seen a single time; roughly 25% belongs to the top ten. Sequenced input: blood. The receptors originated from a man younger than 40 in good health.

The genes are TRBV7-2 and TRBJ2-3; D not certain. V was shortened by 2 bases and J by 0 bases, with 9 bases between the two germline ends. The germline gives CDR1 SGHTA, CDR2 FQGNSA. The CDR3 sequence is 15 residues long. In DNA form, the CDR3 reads TGTGCCAGCAGCTTACACGGGTCTAGCACAGATACGCAGTATTTT. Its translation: CASSLHGSSTDTQYF. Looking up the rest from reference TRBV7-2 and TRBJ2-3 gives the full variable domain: GAGVSQSPSNKVTEKGKDVELRCDPISGHTALYWYRQSLGQGLEFLIYFQGNSAPDKSGLPSDRFSAERTGGSVSTLTIQRTQQEDSAVYLCASSLHGSSTDTQYFGPGTRLTVL.

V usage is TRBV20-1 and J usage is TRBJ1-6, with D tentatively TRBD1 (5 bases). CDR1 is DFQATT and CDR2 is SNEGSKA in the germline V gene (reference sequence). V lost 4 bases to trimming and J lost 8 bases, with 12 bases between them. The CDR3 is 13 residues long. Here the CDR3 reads CSAKGALDSPLHF. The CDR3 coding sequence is TGCAGTGCTAAAGGGGCCTTAGATTCACCCCTCCACTTT.

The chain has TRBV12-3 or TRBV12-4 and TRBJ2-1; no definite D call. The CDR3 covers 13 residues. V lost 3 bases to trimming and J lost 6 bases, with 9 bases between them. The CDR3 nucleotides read TGTGCCAGCAGTTTCAGGCGTGCCAATGAGCAGTTCTTC. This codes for CASSFRRANEQFF.

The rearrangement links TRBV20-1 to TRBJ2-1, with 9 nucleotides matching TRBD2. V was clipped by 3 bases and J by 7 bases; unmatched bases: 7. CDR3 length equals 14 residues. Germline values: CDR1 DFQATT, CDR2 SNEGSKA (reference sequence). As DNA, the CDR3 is TGCAGTGCTAGTACGTTGGGACTAGCAAATGAGCAGTTCTTC. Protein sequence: CSASTLGLANEQFF.

CDR3 nucleotides: TGCACGGTTACTGGCGGGGTGTTTAGTGAGCAGTTCTTC. Amino acid sequence: CTVTGGVFSEQFF. J is TRBJ2-1 and V is TRBV20-1, with D possibly TRBD2 on 6 matching bases. CDR1 and CDR2 (germline): DFQATT, SNEGSKA (reference sequence). This CDR3 region has 13 residues.

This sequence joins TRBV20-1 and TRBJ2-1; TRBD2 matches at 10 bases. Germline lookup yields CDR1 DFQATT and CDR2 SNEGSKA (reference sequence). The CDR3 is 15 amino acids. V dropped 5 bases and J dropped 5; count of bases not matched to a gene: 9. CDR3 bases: TGCAGTGCTCCATTAGCGGGGGGAGCGGACAATGAGCAGTTCTTC. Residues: CSAPLAGGADNEQFF.

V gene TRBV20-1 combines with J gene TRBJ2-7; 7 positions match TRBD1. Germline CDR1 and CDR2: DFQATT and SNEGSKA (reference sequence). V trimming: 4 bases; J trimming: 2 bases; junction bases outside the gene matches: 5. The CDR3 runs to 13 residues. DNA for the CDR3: TGCAGTGCTAAAAGGGGGCGCCCCTACGAGCAGTACTTC. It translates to CSAKRGRPYEQYF.

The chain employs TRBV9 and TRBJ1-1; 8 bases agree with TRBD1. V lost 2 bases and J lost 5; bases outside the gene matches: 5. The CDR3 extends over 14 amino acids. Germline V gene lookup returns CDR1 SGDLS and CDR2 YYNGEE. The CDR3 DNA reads TGTGCCAGCAGCGTGACAGGGGATGTGACTGAAGCTTTCTTT. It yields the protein CASSVTGDVTEAFF.

CDR3 region: CASSFRETRDNSPLHF. CDR3 sequence (DNA): TGTGCCAGCAGCTTCCGTGAAACGAGGGATAATTCACCCCTCCACTTT. The gene calls are TRBV7-2 and TRBJ1-6; D is undetermined. Germline values: CDR1 SGHTA, CDR2 FQGNSA. Trimming shortened V by 3 bases and J by 5 bases, and 14 bases separated the two germline ends. CDR3 size: 16 residues. Based on the CDR3 plus reference TRBV7-2 and TRBJ1-6, the full variable domain is GAGVSQSPSNKVTEKGKDVELRCDPISGHTALYWYRQSLGQGLEFLIYFQGNSAPDKSGLPSDRFSAERTGGSVSTLTIQRTQQEDSAVYLCASSFRETRDNSPLHFGNGTRLTVT.

The CDR3 DNA reads TGCGCCAGCAGCCAAACCGGGACAGGGCCTGGGGAGACCCAGTACTTC. Translating gives CASSQTGTGPGETQYF. This chain links TRBV4-3 with TRBJ2-5; 9 bases align to TRBD1. The CDR3 loop spans 16 amino acids. The J segment lost 5 bases and the V segment lost 2 bases, leaving 9 bases of the junction unmatched. Germline CDR1 reads LGHNA; CDR2 reads YSLEER.

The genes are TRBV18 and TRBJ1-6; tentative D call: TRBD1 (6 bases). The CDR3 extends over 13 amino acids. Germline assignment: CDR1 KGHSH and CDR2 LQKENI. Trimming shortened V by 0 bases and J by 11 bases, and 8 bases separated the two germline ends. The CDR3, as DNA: TGTGCCAGCTCACCACCACAGGGTCCACCCCTCCACTTT. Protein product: CASSPPQGPPLHF.

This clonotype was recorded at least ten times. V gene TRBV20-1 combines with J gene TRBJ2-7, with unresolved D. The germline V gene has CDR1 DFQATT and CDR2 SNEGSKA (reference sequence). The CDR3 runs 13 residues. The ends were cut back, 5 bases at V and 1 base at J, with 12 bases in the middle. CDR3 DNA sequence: TGCAGTGCTGGTTCCAGCGCATCCTACGAGCAGTACTTC. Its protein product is CSAGSSASYEQYF.

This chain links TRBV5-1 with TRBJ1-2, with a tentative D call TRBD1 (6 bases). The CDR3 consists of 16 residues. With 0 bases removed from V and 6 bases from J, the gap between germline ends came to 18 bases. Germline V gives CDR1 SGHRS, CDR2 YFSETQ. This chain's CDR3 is CASSLAGAGQEDGYTF. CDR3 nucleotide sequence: TGCGCCAGCAGCTTGGCAGGGGCTGGGCAAGAGGATGGCTACACCTTC.

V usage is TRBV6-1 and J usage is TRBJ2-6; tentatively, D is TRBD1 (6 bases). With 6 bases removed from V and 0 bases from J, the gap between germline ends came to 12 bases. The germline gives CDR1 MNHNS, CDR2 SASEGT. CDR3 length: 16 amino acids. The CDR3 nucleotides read TGTGCCAGCAGGGAAAACAGGGCCTCTGGGGCCAACGTCCTGACTTTC. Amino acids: CASRENRASGANVLTF.